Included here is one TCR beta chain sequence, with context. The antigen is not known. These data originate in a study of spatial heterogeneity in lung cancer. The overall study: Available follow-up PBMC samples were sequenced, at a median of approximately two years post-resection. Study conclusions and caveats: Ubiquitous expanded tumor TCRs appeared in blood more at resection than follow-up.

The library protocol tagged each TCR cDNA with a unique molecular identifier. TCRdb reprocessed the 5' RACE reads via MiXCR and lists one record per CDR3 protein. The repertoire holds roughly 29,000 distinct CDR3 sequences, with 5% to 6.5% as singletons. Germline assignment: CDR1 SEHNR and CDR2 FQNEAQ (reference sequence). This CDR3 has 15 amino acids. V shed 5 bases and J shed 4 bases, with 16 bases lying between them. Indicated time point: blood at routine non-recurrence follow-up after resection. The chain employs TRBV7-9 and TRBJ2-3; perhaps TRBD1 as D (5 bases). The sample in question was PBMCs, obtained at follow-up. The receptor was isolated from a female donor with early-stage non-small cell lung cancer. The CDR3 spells CASSPDRQWPDTQYF. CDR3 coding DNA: TGTGCCAGCAGCCCCGACCGACAGTGGCCAGATACGCAGTATTTT. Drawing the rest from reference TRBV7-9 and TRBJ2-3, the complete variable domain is DTGVSQNPRHKITKRGQNVTFRCDPISEHNRLYWYRQTLGQGPEFLTYFQNEAQLEKSRLLSDRFSAERPKGSFSTLEIQRTEQGDSAMYLCASSPDRQWPDTQYFGPGTRLTVL.